The clone carrying this T cell receptor beta chain was observed a few times. Its antigen is still unknown. The method was immunoSEQ multiplex PCR; TCRdb's version includes in-frame clones alone and lacks a portion of them. Here the sample spans 85,000 to 95,000 clones, about 88% being singletons. Germline V lookup: CDR1 LNHNV, CDR2 YYDKDF (reference sequence). The CDR3 spans 13 residues. V lost 0 bases, J lost 3 bases, and 3 bases lay in between. This record comes from a study of OX40 agonist ivuxolimab in advanced cancers. Study context: A history of anti-PD-1, anti-PD-L1 or anti-CTLA-4 therapy was acceptable, and approximately 39% had some.

Regarding the study as a whole: Mean expanded clone counts were higher in CD8+ than CD4+ T cells. There was clonal expansion of CD4+ and CD8+ blood T cells by week 6 at 0.1 to 3.0 mg/kg.

This receptor was identified in an adult with an advanced solid tumor such as melanoma, head and neck, liver or kidney cancer. V usage is TRBV15 and J usage is TRBJ1-5; D is undetermined. The sequenced sample was CD4+ or CD8+ T cells sorted from blood, obtained in a trial of the OX40 agonist ivuxolimab. The CDR3 bases are TGTGCCACCAGCAGAGATCACAATCAGCCCCAGCATTTT. This gives the protein CATSRDHNQPQHF.